The rows below give T cell receptor beta chains drawn from one sample of a study of PD-L1 blockade in urothelial cancer. Only in-frame clones appear in the TCRdb table, and some are missing; sequencing was by immunoSEQ multiplex PCR. The table lists about 87,000 clones, 84% of them singletons. This specimen consisted of PBMCs, obtained around atezolizumab (anti-PD-L1) treatment. The source is a man between 60 and 75 years old with urothelial cancer. Both conserved end residues are part of each CDR3. A D gene is named only where the DNA matches it firmly. Not every row has a clone size; where given, it reads once, few, many or a size class.

>TRBV11-2|NA|NA|TRBJ2-1
CASSSGDGLAQNEQFF
TGTGCCAGCAGCTCAGGGGACGGACTCGCACAGAATGAGCAGTTCTTC
>TRBV6-1|NA|TRBD1|TRBJ2-7
CASRFSGTGGFEQYF
TGTGCCAGCAGATTTTCCGGGACAGGGGGCTTCGAGCAGTACTTC
>TRBV6-5|NA|TRBD1|TRBJ1-6
CASSLGTVYNSPLHF
TGTGCCAGCAGCCTCGGGACAGTTTATAATTCACCCCTCCACTTT
>TRBV9|NA|NA|TRBJ2-3
CASSSLTDTQYF
TGTGCCAGCAGCTCTCTGACAGATACGCAGTATTTT
>TRBV6-1|NA|TRBD2|TRBJ2-7
CASTRAGPRGYEQYF
TGTGCCAGCACCAGAGCGGGACCTAGAGGGTACGAGCAGTACTTC
>TRBV7-3|NA|TRBD1|TRBJ2-2
CASSGTGTGNTGELFF
TGTGCCAGCAGCGGGACCGGGACAGGGAACACCGGGGAGCTGTTTTTT
>TRBV7-6|NA|TRBD2|TRBJ2-1
CASSLGAGGSSYNEQFF
TGTGCCAGCAGCTTAGGAGCGGGGGGAAGCTCCTACAATGAGCAGTTCTTC
>TRBV7-9|NA|TRBD1|TRBJ2-1
CASSLGQGANEQFF
TGTGCCAGCAGCCTCGGACAGGGGGCCAATGAGCAGTTCTTC
>TRBV4-1|NA|TRBD1|TRBJ1-3
CASSQDMRGRGNTIYF
TGCGCCAGCAGCCAAGATATGAGGGGGCGCGGAAACACCATATATTTT
>TRBV5-8|NA|TRBD1|TRBJ2-2
CASSRTGANTGELFF
TGTGCCAGCAGCCGAACAGGGGCGAACACCGGGGAGCTGTTTTTT
>TRBV2|once|NA|TRBJ2-2
CASRNRGAGELFF
TGTGCCAGCAGGAACCGGGGAGCCGGGGAGCTGTTTTTT
>TRBV19|once|NA|TRBJ2-7
CASSMIPRGYEQYF
TGTGCCAGTAGTATGATCCCTCGGGGCTACGAGCAGTACTTC
>TRBV28|NA|NA|TRBJ2-7
CASSLDRREQYF
TGTGCCAGCAGTTTAGACAGAAGGGAGCAGTACTTC
>TRBV6-1|NA|TRBD2|TRBJ2-2
CASSEAIGGAYYTGELFF
TGTGCCAGCAGTGAGGCGATCGGGGGGGCCTATTACACCGGGGAGCTGTTTTTT
>TRBV6-1|few|NA|TRBJ1-5
CASSEALLNQPQHF
TGTGCCAGCAGTGAAGCGCTACTCAATCAGCCCCAGCATTTT
>TRBV28|NA|NA|TRBJ1-3
CASRRDTMSGNTIYF
TGTGCCAGCAGAAGGGACACAATGTCGGGAAACACCATATATTTT
>TRBV5-6|NA|TRBD1|TRBJ2-1
CASSLNYYRGSYNEQFF
TGTGCCAGCAGCCTAAACTATTACAGGGGATCCTACAATGAGCAGTTCTTC
>TRBV29-1|NA|NA|TRBJ1-2
CSVEVEVNYGYTF
TGCAGCGTTGAAGTAGAAGTAAACTATGGCTACACCTTC
>TRBV12-5|NA|NA|TRBJ2-7
CASGHDSTYEQYF
TGTGCTAGTGGTCACGACAGCACCTACGAGCAGTACTTC
>TRBV10-3|NA|NA|TRBJ2-3
CAISESTRFADTQYF
TGTGCCATCAGTGAGTCGACTAGGTTCGCAGATACGCAGTATTTT
>TRBV19|NA|NA|TRBJ2-1
CASSILEGESSYNEQFF
TGTGCCAGTAGTATCCTTGAGGGGGAGAGCTCCTACAATGAGCAGTTCTTC
>TRBV6-5|few|TRBD1|TRBJ1-2
CASTRTGGAYGYTF
TGTGCCAGCACCAGGACAGGGGGCGCTTATGGCTACACCTTC
>TRBV7-9|NA|NA|TRBJ2-5
CASSSSGPGETQYF
TGTGCCAGCAGCTCGTCTGGGCCGGGGGAGACCCAGTACTTC
>TRBV10-3|NA|NA|TRBJ1-1
CAILTGERTAQNTEAFF
TGTGCCATCCTTACCGGAGAGCGGACAGCCCAGAACACTGAAGCTTTCTTT
>TRBV5-8|NA|NA|TRBJ1-4
CASSLGENNEKLFF
TGTGCCAGCAGCTTGGGGGAGAATAATGAAAAACTGTTTTTT
>TRBV18|NA|NA|TRBJ2-1
CASSPSTPTTTYNEQFF
TGTGCCAGCTCACCCTCGACTCCTACCACTACCTACAATGAGCAGTTCTTC
>TRBV29-1|NA|TRBD2|TRBJ2-5
CSVGTGGPETQYF
TGCAGCGTTGGGACGGGGGGGCCAGAGACCCAGTACTTC
>TRBV27|NA|TRBD1|TRBJ2-7
CASSTGTGVYYEQYF
TGTGCCAGCTCCACTGGGACAGGCGTTTACTACGAGCAGTACTTC
>TRBV18|NA|TRBD1|TRBJ2-7
CASSPGTGLPGEQYF
TGTGCCAGCTCACCCGGGACAGGGCTTCCGGGCGAGCAGTACTTC
>TRBV19|NA|NA|TRBJ1-6
CATKSGIHSPLHF
TGTGCCACCAAATCGGGGATACACTCACCCCTCCACTTT
>TRBV30|few|NA|TRBJ1-5
CAYSGGNQPQHF
TGTGCCTATTCAGGGGGCAATCAGCCCCAGCATTTT
>TRBV10-2|NA|NA|TRBJ2-3
CASSESGGGDTQYF
TGCGCCAGCAGTGAGTCGGGCGGGGGCGATACGCAGTATTTT
>TRBV15|NA|NA|TRBJ2-5
CATSRDGQGGVRETQYF
TGTGCCACCAGCAGAGATGGTCAGGGTGGCGTACGGGAGACCCAGTACTTC
>TRBV15|NA|TRBD1|TRBJ1-1
CATSRMTGHTEAFF
TGTGCCACCAGCAGGATGACAGGGCACACTGAAGCTTTCTTT
>TRBV5-1|NA|NA|TRBJ1-4
CASSLDSSGGEKLFF
TGCGCCAGCAGCTTGGATAGTTCAGGAGGTGAAAAACTGTTTTTT
>TRBV13|NA|NA|TRBJ1-3
CASSLAVAYPSTGTIYF
TGTGCCAGCAGCTTAGCGGTGGCCTACCCTTCGACTGGCACCATATATTTT